These 23 T cell receptor beta chains came from one sample sequenced in a study of blood T cell repertoires in COVID-19. Generated by immunoSEQ multiplex PCR, the TCRdb table keeps only in-frame clones and is missing some. Among some 78,000 clones listed, about 91% were seen once. Sequenced: peripheral blood. Receptor source: a man between 65 and 80 years old with active or convalescent COVID-19.

The V call is TRBV12-5, the J call TRBJ1-1, with a weak D call TRBD1 (5 bases). Trimming pared 3 bases from V and 8 bases from J, leaving 10 bases between. The CDR3 is made up of 12 amino acids. CDR1 and CDR2 from the germline V gene are LGHNT and FRNRAP. The CDR3 region has the DNA TGTGCTAGTGGTTTTGACAGTAGAGAAGCTTTCTTT. Translation gives CASGFDSREAFF.

This clone was seen more than once but under ten times. The chain joins TRBV19 to TRBJ1-2, with a tentative D call TRBD1 (6 bases). With 3 bases removed from V and 8 bases from J, the gap between germline ends came to 19 bases. Looked up from germline, CDR1 is LNHDA and CDR2 is SQIVND (reference sequence). CDR3 size: 15 residues. DNA for the CDR3: TGTGCCAGTAGTATTCTCGCCGACAGGCGCTTCGGCTACACCTTC. This sequence encodes CASSILADRRFGYTF.

The V and J genes are TRBV4-3 and TRBJ1-5; tentatively, D is TRBD1 (6 bases). Germline V gene sequence: CDR1 LGHNA, CDR2 YSLEER. This CDR3 has 16 amino acids. V dropped 0 bases and J dropped 4 bases, with 13 bases sitting between them. The CDR3 nucleotides read TGCGCCAGCAGCCAAGAGTTTGGCAGGGGAAATCAGCCCCAGCATTTT. Translating it yields CASSQEFGRGNQPQHF.

The V call is TRBV5-1, the J call TRBJ1-2; the match to TRBD1 covers 8 bases. Germline V gene sequence: CDR1 SGHRS, CDR2 YFSETQ. CDR3 length equals 15 residues. V dropped 4 bases and J dropped 3; count of bases not matched to a gene: 8. The CDR3 DNA follows: TGCGCCAGCAGCCGAACCGGACAGGGCGACTATGGCTACACCTTC. Protein product: CASSRTGQGDYGYTF.

V is TRBV7-2 and J is TRBJ2-1, with a weak D call TRBD2 (6 bases). V was pared by 3 bases and J by 7 bases, with 13 bases between. The germline V gene encodes CDR1 SGHTA and CDR2 FQGNSA. This CDR3 comprises 14 residues. CDR3 residues: CASSLGGSGNEQFF. As DNA, the CDR3 is TGTGCCAGCAGCTTGGGAGGTTCGGGAAATGAGCAGTTCTTC.

This clone was seen a single time. The chain joins TRBV19 to TRBJ2-1; TRBD2 matches at 12 bases. J lost 4 bases, V lost 5 bases, and 6 bases had no gene match. The CDR3 contains 16 residues. CDR1 and CDR2 from the germline V gene are LNHDA and SQIVND (reference sequence). The CDR3 DNA reads as TGTGCCAGTAGTCTTGGACTAGCGGGGTCATACAATGAGCAGTTCTTC. Translating it yields CASSLGLAGSYNEQFF.

The chain combines TRBV18 with TRBJ1-3; 9 nucleotides align to TRBD1. This CDR3 is built from 18 residues. CDR1 is KGHSH and CDR2 is LQKENI in the germline V gene. The J segment lost 4 bases and the V segment lost 4 bases, leaving 14 bases of the junction unmatched. CDR3 loop: CASSRLTPRTGVGNTIYF. In DNA form, the CDR3 reads TGTGCCAGCTCACGACTGACCCCACGGACAGGGGTCGGAAACACCATATATTTT.

This chain uses TRBV10-3 with TRBJ2-1; the match to TRBD2 covers 11 bases. After removal of 3 bases from V and 4 bases from J, the junction contained 5 bases not matched to a gene. The CDR3 runs 16 residues. The germline gives CDR1 ENHRY, CDR2 SYGVKD. The CDR3 DNA reads as TGTGCCATCAGTGACATTACTAGCGGGGGTTACAATGAGCAGTTCTTC. Protein sequence: CAISDITSGGYNEQFF.

The V and J genes are TRBV29-1 and TRBJ2-7, with D hard to call. This CDR3 contains 14 residues. Per the germline V gene, CDR1 is SQVTM and CDR2 is ANQGSEA. Between the trimmed V and J ends, which lost 6 bases and 0 bases, there was a span of 15 bases. CDR3 loop: CSVVQVLSSYEQYF. In DNA, the CDR3 is TGCAGCGTCGTCCAGGTGCTGAGCTCCTACGAGCAGTACTTC.

V usage is TRBV9 and J usage is TRBJ2-5, with 12 bases matching TRBD2. The CDR3 is 15 amino acids. J lost 3 bases, V lost 4 bases, and 4 bases had no gene match. Germline values: CDR1 SGDLS, CDR2 YYNGEE. This CDR3 is CASSPSGGAKETQYF. The CDR3 nucleotides read TGTGCCAGCAGCCCTAGCGGGGGGGCGAAAGAGACCCAGTACTTC.

V gene TRBV4-1 combines with J gene TRBJ2-5; 10 nucleotides match TRBD1. CDR3 length equals 17 residues. Trimming at V came to 0 bases and at J to 2 bases, leaving 6 bases not matched to a gene. Germline CDR1 MGHRA, CDR2 YSYEKL. This CDR3 reads CASSQEGGQGRQETQYF. The CDR3 DNA follows: TGCGCCAGCAGCCAAGAAGGGGGACAGGGGAGACAAGAGACCCAGTACTTC.

The chain recombines TRBV19 with TRBJ1-1, with D maybe TRBD1 (5 bases). V gave up 3 bases and J gave up 5 bases, with 19 bases separating them. CDR3 size: 16 residues. Germline CDR1 is LNHDA and CDR2 is SQIVND (reference sequence). CDR3 loop: CASSIGTGIRKTEAFF. The CDR3 DNA reads as TGTGCCAGTAGTATCGGCACAGGTATTAGAAAAACTGAAGCTTTCTTT.

The chain links TRBV7-9 to TRBJ2-6; TRBD1 aligns across 7 bases. The CDR3 is 19 amino acids. Germline CDR1 and CDR2: SEHNR and FQNEAQ (reference sequence). V lost 4 bases to trimming and J lost 6 bases; unmatched junction nucleotides: 18. The CDR3 spells CASSSPPLNRQGEANVLTF. CDR3 nucleotide sequence: TGTGCCAGCAGCTCCCCTCCCCTAAACCGACAGGGTGAGGCCAACGTCCTGACTTTC.

The chain combines TRBV9 with TRBJ1-1, with no clear D. The germline CDR1 and CDR2 sequences are SGDLS and YYNGEE. Trimming removed 0 bases at V and 0 bases at J, with 9 bases between. This CDR3 has 15 amino acids. The CDR3 region is CASSVVPGMNTEAFF. The CDR3 nucleotides read TGTGCCAGCAGCGTAGTACCCGGGATGAACACTGAAGCTTTCTTT.

CDR3 bases: TGTGCCAGCAGCGCTACAGGGGGCACGTATTACGAGCAGTACTTC. It encodes CASSATGGTYYEQYF. The chain joins TRBV7-3 to TRBJ2-7; the match to TRBD1 covers 9 bases. CDR3 length: 15 residues. Germline CDR1 and CDR2: SGHTA and FQGTGA. The junction had 9 bases not matched to a gene; V was cut back by 5 bases and J by 4 bases. Drawing the rest from reference TRBV7-3 and TRBJ2-7, the complete variable domain is GAGVSQTPSNKVTEKGKYVELRCDPISGHTALYWYRQSLGQGPEFLIYFQGTGAADDSGLPNDRFFAVRPEGSVSTLKIQRTERGDSAVYLCASSATGGTYYEQYFGPGTRLTVT.

This clone appeared once. V is TRBV6-5 and J is TRBJ1-1; D might be TRBD1 (5 bases). The CDR3 has 13 amino acids. Germline V gene data show CDR1 as MNHEY and CDR2 as SVGAGI. V was shortened by 7 bases and J by 5 bases, with 14 bases between the two germline ends. Here the CDR3 DNA reads TGTGCCAGCACCGGTACAGGAGTTACTGAAGCTTTCTTT. Translation gives CASTGTGVTEAFF.

This clone has only one observation. The chain employs TRBV28 and TRBJ1-4; D possibly corresponds to TRBD1 (6 bases). CDR3 length: 15 residues. Germline-derived CDR1 and CDR2 are MDHEN and SYDVKM. V gave up 6 bases and J gave up 6 bases, with 17 bases separating them. The CDR3 sequence is CASSPTGFLDEKLFF. In nucleotides, the CDR3 is TGTGCCAGCAGCCCTACAGGGTTCTTGGATGAAAAACTGTTTTTT.

This clone has a single count. The chain links TRBV3-1 (or the pseudogene TRBV3-2) to TRBJ1-3; D not resolved. Trimming took 2 bases from V and 1 from J, leaving 9 bases between them. From germline, CDR1 is LGHDT and CDR2 YNNKEL (reference sequence). The CDR3 has 15 residues. The CDR3 DNA sequence: TGTGCCAGCAGCCAACCCTGGGCGTCTGGAAACACCATATATTTT. This translates into CASSQPWASGNTIYF.

The CDR3 region has the DNA TGTGCCAGCAGCTTAGATCGGGCAGGGTTTGAAGCTTTCTTT. Translation: CASSLDRAGFEAFF. This chain connects TRBV11-2 to TRBJ1-1; tentatively, D is TRBD1 (5 bases). Per the germline V gene, CDR1 is SGHAT and CDR2 is FQNNGV. CDR3 length: 14 residues. V was shortened by 0 bases and J by 7 bases, with 12 bases between the two germline ends.

V gene TRBV5-1 combines with J gene TRBJ1-1; D remains ambiguous. The CDR3 is made up of 14 amino acids. V lost 4 bases, J lost 0 bases, and 10 bases lay in between. Germline V gene data show CDR1 as SGHRS and CDR2 as YFSETQ. The CDR3 DNA follows: TGCGCCAGCAGCCCCACTCTTTTGAACACTGAAGCTTTCTTT. Protein product: CASSPTLLNTEAFF.

The gene calls are TRBV12-5 and TRBJ1-5; D is perhaps TRBD1 (5 bases). Germline V CDR1 and CDR2: LGHNT, FRNRAP. V lost 0 bases and J lost 7, with 13 bases in between. The CDR3 runs to 15 residues. As DNA, the CDR3 is TGTGCTAGTGGTTTGGTACGGGGGTCGCACCAGCCCCAGCATTTT. Translating it yields CASGLVRGSHQPQHF.

This rearrangement joins TRBV9 to TRBJ1-3; TRBD1 aligns across 9 bases. CDR3 length equals 16 residues. V was clipped by 0 bases and J by 3 bases; unmatched bases: 4. Germline lookup yields CDR1 SGDLS and CDR2 YYNGEE. CDR3 coding DNA: TGTGCCAGCAGCGTAGCAGACAGGGGGTTTGGAAACACCATATATTTT. As protein: CASSVADRGFGNTIYF.

The CDR3 sequence is CASRVAGGETQYF. The CDR3 nucleotides read TGCGCCAGCAGGGTGGCAGGCGGGGAGACCCAGTACTTC. The V call is TRBV5-1, the J call TRBJ2-5, with D perhaps matching TRBD2 (5 bases). Trimming removed 5 bases from V and 5 bases from J, with 13 bases in between. In germline, CDR1 is SGHRS, CDR2 YFSETQ. The CDR3 spans 13 residues.